The 25 T cell receptor beta chains in this list originate from one sample, sequenced in a study of T cell changes during pregnancy in multiple sclerosis. TCRdb's copy holds only in-frame clones and misses some; the assay was immunoSEQ multiplex PCR. Of about 68,000 clones listed, roughly 89% are singletons. The material sequenced was peripheral blood, taken after pregnancy. These receptors were collected from a female donor in good health, enrolled as a control in a pregnancy study.

The chain carries TRBV2 and TRBJ1-5; tentative D call: TRBD1 (6 bases). This CDR3 spans 15 amino acids. Per the germline V gene, CDR1 is SNHLY and CDR2 is FYNNEI. Trimming cost V 5 bases and J 4 bases, with 15 bases left between them. CDR3 amino acids: CASSYQGRENQPQHF. For the CDR3, the DNA is TGTGCCAGCAGTTACCAGGGGCGGGAGAATCAGCCCCAGCATTTT.

The chain uses TRBV5-6 and TRBJ2-3; 10 bases fit TRBD2. CDR3 length: 16 residues. The germline V gene has CDR1 SGHDT and CDR2 YYEEEE. V trimming: 4 bases; J trimming: 0 bases; junction bases outside the gene matches: 5. CDR3 residues: CASSVAGGLSTDTQYF. For the CDR3, the DNA is TGTGCCAGCAGCGTAGCGGGGGGCCTTAGCACAGATACGCAGTATTTT.

This CDR3 is CASLRGQGTGQPQHF. CDR3 coding DNA: TGTGCCAGCCTTAGGGGACAGGGAACGGGTCAGCCCCAGCATTTT. The V call is TRBV19, the J call TRBJ1-5; 9 bases are a match to TRBD1. The CDR3 sequence is 15 residues long. The V segment lost 9 bases and the J segment 6 bases; nucleotides outside the gene matches: 12. Looked up from germline, CDR1 is LNHDA and CDR2 is SQIVND (reference sequence).

The chain carries TRBV28 and TRBJ2-7; no clear D gene. Germline V gene sequence: CDR1 MDHEN, CDR2 SYDVKM. The CDR3 is 13 residues long. Trimming shortened V by 4 bases and J by 3 bases, and 10 bases separated the two germline ends. CDR3 residues: CASSSPQDYEQYF. CDR3 DNA: TGTGCCAGCAGTTCCCCCCAGGACTACGAGCAGTACTTC.

This clone was found once. The genes are TRBV5-1 and TRBJ1-2, with TRBD1 matching over 10 bases. After removal of 4 bases from V and 6 bases from J, the junction contained 3 bases not matched to a gene. The V gene's germline CDR1 is SGHRS and CDR2 YFSETQ. This CDR3 region has 13 residues. CDR3 residues: CASSTGQGNGYTF. The CDR3 nucleotides read TGCGCCAGCAGCACGGGACAGGGGAATGGCTACACCTTC.

The chain links TRBV5-1 to TRBJ2-5, with 9 bases that match TRBD2. The V and J ends lost 2 bases and 0 bases, in that order; junction bases with no gene match: 5. Germline CDR1 reads SGHRS; CDR2 reads YFSETQ. The CDR3 has 16 amino acids. The CDR3 bases are TGCGCCAGCAGCTTTAGGGCTAGCGGGGACCAAGAGACCCAGTACTTC. It specifies CASSFRASGDQETQYF.

The V gene is TRBV27, the J gene TRBJ2-6, with 12 bases matching TRBD2. V lost 5 bases and J lost 0; bases outside the gene matches: 8. The CDR3 sequence is 19 residues long. Germline assignment: CDR1 MNHEY and CDR2 SMNVEV (reference sequence). CDR3 sequence: CASSPRLAGAPSGANVLTF. The CDR3 nucleotides read TGTGCCAGCAGTCCAAGACTAGCGGGGGCCCCCTCTGGGGCCAACGTCCTGACTTTC. Full variable domain (rest looked up from reference TRBV27 and TRBJ2-6): EAQVTQNPRYLITVTGKKLTVTCSQNMNHEYMSWYRQDPGLGLRQIYYSMNVEVTDKGDVPEGYKVSRKEKRNFPLILESPSPNQTSLYFCASSPRLAGAPSGANVLTFGAGSRLTVL.

On this clone itself: With a much larger clone just one base away, this may be a read error. The chain combines TRBV2 with TRBJ2-3; TRBD2 aligns across 8 bases. Trimming at V came to 5 bases and at J to 1 base, leaving 2 bases not matched to a gene. The germline CDR1 and CDR2 sequences are SNHLY and FYNNEI. The CDR3 totals 14 residues. As DNA, the CDR3 is TGTGCCAGCAGTCACGGGGGGGGCACAGATACGCAGTATTTT. Amino acid sequence: CASSHGGGTDTQYF.

The rearrangement joins TRBV7-3 to TRBJ2-7, with 8 nucleotides matching TRBD2. CDR1 and CDR2 from the germline V gene are SGHTA and FQGTGA. This CDR3 is 14 amino acids long. After removal of 8 bases from V and 5 bases from J, the junction contained 11 bases not matched to a gene. The CDR3 DNA sequence: TGTGCCAGCCCGATAAGCGGGAGTCCCCACGAGCAGTACTTC. Translation gives CASPISGSPHEQYF.

The J gene is TRBJ1-2, the V gene TRBV28; D is undetermined. The CDR3 loop spans 14 amino acids. The germline V gene has CDR1 MDHEN and CDR2 SYDVKM. Trimming removed 4 bases from V and 4 bases from J, with 13 bases in between. The CDR3 bases are TGTGCCAGCAGTTCCCGCGAAGCCCTCTATGGCTACACCTTC. Residues: CASSSREALYGYTF.

The chain couples TRBV6-1 to TRBJ2-7, with TRBD2 as a possible D gene (6 bases). Between the trimmed V and J ends, which lost 0 bases and 7 bases, there was a span of 13 bases. The CDR3 loop spans 14 amino acids. Per germline, CDR1 MNHNS and CDR2 SASEGT. CDR3 region: CASSEAGGGVEQYF. The DNA of the CDR3 is TGTGCCAGCAGTGAAGCCGGTGGCGGGGTTGAGCAGTACTTC.

V gene TRBV7-6 combines with J gene TRBJ2-3, with D perhaps TRBD2 (6 bases). The CDR3 runs 15 residues. Germline lookup yields CDR1 SGHVS and CDR2 FNYEAQ. Between the trimmed V and J ends, which lost 2 bases and 6 bases, there was a span of 15 bases. CDR3 region: CASSLNTPGRDTQYF. The CDR3 region has the DNA TGTGCCAGCAGCTTAAACACCCCAGGGAGGGATACGCAGTATTTT.

The J gene is TRBJ2-7, the V gene TRBV13, with 7 bases fitting TRBD2. J was trimmed by 3 bases and V by 5 bases; bases with no gene match: 7. CDR3 length: 14 residues. Per the germline V gene, CDR1 is PRHDT and CDR2 is FYEKMQ (reference sequence). The CDR3 protein is CASSLRDYGYEQYF. As DNA, the CDR3 is TGTGCCAGCAGCCTCCGGGACTATGGCTACGAGCAGTACTTC. Full variable domain (outside the CDR3, taken from reference TRBV13 and TRBJ2-7): AAGVIQSPRHLIKEKRETATLKCYPIPRHDTVYWYQQGPGQDPQFLISFYEKMQSDKGSIPDRFSAQQFSDYHSELNMSSLELGDSALYFCASSLRDYGYEQYFGPGTRLTVT.

This chain links TRBV11-2 with TRBJ2-2; 7 nucleotides line up with TRBD1. Germline CDR1 SGHAT, CDR2 FQNNGV. This CDR3 has 15 amino acids. V was clipped by 6 bases and J by 4 bases; unmatched bases: 8. The chain's CDR3 is CASRPQGLVTGELFF. For the CDR3, the DNA is TGTGCCAGCAGACCACAGGGGCTGGTCACCGGGGAGCTGTTTTTT.

The rearrangement joins TRBV6-5 to TRBJ1-2; no firm D call. The germline V gene encodes CDR1 MNHEY and CDR2 SVGAGI. CDR3 length equals 12 residues. V was pared by 0 bases and J by 11 bases, with 10 bases between. The CDR3 loop reads CASSYSRERYTF. The CDR3 bases are TGTGCCAGCAGTTACTCGAGGGAGCGTTACACCTTC.

V and J are TRBV10-1 and TRBJ2-3; maybe TRBD1 (6 bases). This CDR3 region has 15 residues. Deletions cut 10 bases from V and 2 bases from J, with 19 bases between. Germline-derived CDR1 and CDR2 are WNHNN and SYGVQD (reference sequence). CDR3 in amino acids: CATGLGASNTDTQYF. The DNA of the CDR3 is TGCGCCACCGGATTGGGGGCGAGCAACACAGATACGCAGTATTTT.

The chain links TRBV7-7 to TRBJ2-7, with TRBD1 identical over 12 bases. This CDR3 comprises 14 residues. V lost 5 bases to trimming and J lost 6 bases; unmatched junction nucleotides: 5. CDR1 SSHAT and CDR2 FNYEAQ come from the germline V gene (reference sequence). The CDR3 coding sequence is TGTGCCAGCAGCCCCGGGACAGGGGGCTCCGAGCAGTACTTC. Its translation is CASSPGTGGSEQYF. The whole variable domain, filled in from reference TRBV7-7 and TRBJ2-7, reads GAGVSQSPRYKVTKRGQDVTLRCDPISSHATLYWYQQALGQGPEFLTYFNYEAQPDKSGLPSDRFSAERPEGSISTLTIQRTEQRDSAMYRCASSPGTGGSEQYFGPGTRLTVT.

The CDR3 bases are TGTGCCTGGAACGGTTTTAGAAACACCATATATTTT. This translates into CAWNGFRNTIYF. The V call is TRBV30, the J call TRBJ1-3; D remains unclear. The CDR3 covers 12 residues. Germline V gives CDR1 GTSNPN, CDR2 SVGIG (reference sequence). V lost 4 bases, J lost 5 bases, and 9 bases lay in between.

The V gene is TRBV28, the J gene TRBJ2-7; 8 nucleotides line up with TRBD2. CDR3 length equals 14 residues. V dropped 3 bases and J dropped 2; count of bases not matched to a gene: 3. CDR1 and CDR2 from the germline V gene are MDHEN and SYDVKM. The CDR3 region has the DNA TGTGCCAGCAGTTTCCAAGCGGGAGCCTACGAGCAGTACTTC. It encodes CASSFQAGAYEQYF.

This chain uses TRBV28 with TRBJ2-7; D is undetermined. Trimming removed 4 bases at V and 3 bases at J, with 13 bases between. This CDR3 has 14 amino acids. The germline gives CDR1 MDHEN, CDR2 SYDVKM. In DNA form, the CDR3 reads TGTGCCAGCAGTTCTCCGGTAGCCCGCTACGAGCAGTACTTC. Residues: CASSSPVARYEQYF.

The chain uses TRBV28 and TRBJ2-1; 9 bases agree with TRBD2. Trimming removed 4 bases from V and 6 bases from J; junction bases left unmatched: 16. Germline values: CDR1 MDHEN, CDR2 SYDVKM. This CDR3 contains 18 residues. Here the CDR3 reads CASSSKVVAGVRANEQFF. The DNA for the CDR3 is TGTGCCAGCAGTTCAAAGGTGGTAGCGGGAGTCAGGGCCAATGAGCAGTTCTTC. The whole variable domain, filled in from reference TRBV28 and TRBJ2-1, reads DVKVTQSSRYLVKRTGEKVFLECVQDMDHENMFWYRQDPGLGLRLIYFSYDVKMKEKGDIPEGYSVSREKKERFSLILESASTNQTSMYLCASSSKVVAGVRANEQFFGPGTRLTVL.

The V and J genes are TRBV4-1 and TRBJ2-3, with D unresolved. This CDR3 has 12 residues. Germline CDR1 reads MGHRA; CDR2 reads YSYEKL. The V gene lost 4 bases and the J gene lost 0 bases, with 2 bases spanning the gap. CDR3 region: CASSLSTDTQYF. The DNA for the CDR3 is TGCGCCAGCAGCCTAAGCACAGATACGCAGTATTTT.

This chain links TRBV6-1 with TRBJ1-3; D not certain. Germline CDR1 is MNHNS and CDR2 is SASEGT. Between the trimmed V and J ends, which lost 8 bases and 6 bases, there was a span of 11 bases. The CDR3 contains 12 residues. The CDR3 sequence is CASGSRVNTIYF. In DNA, the CDR3 is TGTGCCAGCGGGTCACGGGTAAACACCATATATTTT.

The rearrangement links TRBV11-3 to TRBJ2-1; D possibly corresponds to TRBD1 (5 bases). Per the germline V gene, CDR1 is SGHNT and CDR2 is YENEEA. This CDR3 has 12 residues. V lost 2 bases and J 7 bases, leaving 6 bases between the germline ends. The CDR3 sequence is CASSLSGNEQFF. DNA of the CDR3: TGTGCCAGCAGCTTATCAGGGAATGAGCAGTTCTTC.

V and J are TRBV6-6 and TRBJ1-1, with 9 bases lining up with TRBD1. CDR1 MNHNY and CDR2 SVGAGI come from the germline V gene (reference sequence). CDR3 length equals 14 residues. V dropped 2 bases and J dropped 6; count of bases not matched to a gene: 4. The CDR3 sequence: CASSYPGQGAEAFF. The CDR3 nucleotides are TGTGCCAGCAGTTACCCGGGACAGGGAGCTGAAGCTTTCTTT.